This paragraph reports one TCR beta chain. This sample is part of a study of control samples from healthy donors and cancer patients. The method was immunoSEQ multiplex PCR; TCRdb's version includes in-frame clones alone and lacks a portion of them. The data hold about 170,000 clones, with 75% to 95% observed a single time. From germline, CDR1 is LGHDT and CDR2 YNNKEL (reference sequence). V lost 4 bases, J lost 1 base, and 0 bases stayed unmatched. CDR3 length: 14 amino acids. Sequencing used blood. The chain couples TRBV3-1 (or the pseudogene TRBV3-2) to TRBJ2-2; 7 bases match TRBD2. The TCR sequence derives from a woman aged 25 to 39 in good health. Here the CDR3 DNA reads TGTGCCAGCAGCCGCGGGAGGAACACCGGGGAGCTGTTTTTT. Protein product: CASSRGRNTGELFF.